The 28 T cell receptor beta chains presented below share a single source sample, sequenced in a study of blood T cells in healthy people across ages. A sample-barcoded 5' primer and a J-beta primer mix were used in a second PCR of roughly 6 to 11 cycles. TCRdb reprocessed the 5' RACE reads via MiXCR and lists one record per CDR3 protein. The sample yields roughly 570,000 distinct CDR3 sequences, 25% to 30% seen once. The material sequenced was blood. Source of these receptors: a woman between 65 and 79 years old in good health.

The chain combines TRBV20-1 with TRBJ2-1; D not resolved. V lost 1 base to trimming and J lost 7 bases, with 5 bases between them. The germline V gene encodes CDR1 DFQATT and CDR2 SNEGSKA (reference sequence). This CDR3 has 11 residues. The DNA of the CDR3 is TGCAGTGCTAGAGTGAGGAATGAGCAGTTCTTC. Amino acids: CSARVRNEQFF.

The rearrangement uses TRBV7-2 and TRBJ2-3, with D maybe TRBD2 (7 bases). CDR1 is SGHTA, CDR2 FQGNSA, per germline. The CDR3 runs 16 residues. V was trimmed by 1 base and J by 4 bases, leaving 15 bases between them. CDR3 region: CASSLVGGAAADTQYF. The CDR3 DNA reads TGTGCCAGCAGCTTAGTTGGGGGGGCAGCAGCAGATACGCAGTATTTT.

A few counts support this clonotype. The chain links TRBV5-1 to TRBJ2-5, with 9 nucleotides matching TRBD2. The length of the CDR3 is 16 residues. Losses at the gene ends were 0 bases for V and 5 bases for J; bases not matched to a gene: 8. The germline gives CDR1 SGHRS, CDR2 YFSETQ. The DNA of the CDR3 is TGCGCCAGCAGCTTGGTTGCTAGCGGGGCCCTGGAGACCCAGTACTTC. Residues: CASSLVASGALETQYF.

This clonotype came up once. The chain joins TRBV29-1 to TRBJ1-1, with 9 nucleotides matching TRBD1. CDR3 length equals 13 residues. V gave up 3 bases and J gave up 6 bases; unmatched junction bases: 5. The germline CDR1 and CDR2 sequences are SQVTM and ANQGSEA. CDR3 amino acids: CSVEGQGEAEAFF. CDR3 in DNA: TGCAGCGTTGAGGGACAGGGAGAGGCTGAAGCTTTCTTT.

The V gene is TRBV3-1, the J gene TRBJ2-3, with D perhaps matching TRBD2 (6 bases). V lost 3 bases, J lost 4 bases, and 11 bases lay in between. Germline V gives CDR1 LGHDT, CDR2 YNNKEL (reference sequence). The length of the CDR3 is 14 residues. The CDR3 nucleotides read TGTGCCAGCAGCCAGCGACTAGTCGCAGATACGCAGTATTTT. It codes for CASSQRLVADTQYF.

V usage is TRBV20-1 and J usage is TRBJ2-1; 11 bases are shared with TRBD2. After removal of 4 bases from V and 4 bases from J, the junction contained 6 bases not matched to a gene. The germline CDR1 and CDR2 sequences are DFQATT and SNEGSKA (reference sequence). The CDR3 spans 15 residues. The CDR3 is CSAIPGTSGYNEQFF. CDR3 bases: TGCAGTGCTATCCCCGGGACTAGCGGTTACAATGAGCAGTTCTTC.

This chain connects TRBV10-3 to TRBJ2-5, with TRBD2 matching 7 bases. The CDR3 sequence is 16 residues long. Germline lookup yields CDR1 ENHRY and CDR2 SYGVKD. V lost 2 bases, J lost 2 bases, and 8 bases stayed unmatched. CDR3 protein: CAISETGGGFQETQYF. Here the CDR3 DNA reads TGTGCCATCAGTGAGACGGGCGGGGGTTTTCAAGAGACCCAGTACTTC.

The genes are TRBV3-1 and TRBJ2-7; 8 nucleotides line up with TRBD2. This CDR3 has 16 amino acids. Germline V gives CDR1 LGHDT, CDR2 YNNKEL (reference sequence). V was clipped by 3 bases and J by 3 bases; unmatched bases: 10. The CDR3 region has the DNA TGTGCCAGCAGCCAGCCGCCGGGACTAGGAAACTACGAGCAGTACTTC. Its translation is CASSQPPGLGNYEQYF.

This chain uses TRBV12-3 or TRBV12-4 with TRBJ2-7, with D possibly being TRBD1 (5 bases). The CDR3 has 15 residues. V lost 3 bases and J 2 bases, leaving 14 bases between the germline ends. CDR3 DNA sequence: TGTGCCAGCAGTTTCGCCCCGGACACCGCCTACGAGCAGTACTTC. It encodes CASSFAPDTAYEQYF.

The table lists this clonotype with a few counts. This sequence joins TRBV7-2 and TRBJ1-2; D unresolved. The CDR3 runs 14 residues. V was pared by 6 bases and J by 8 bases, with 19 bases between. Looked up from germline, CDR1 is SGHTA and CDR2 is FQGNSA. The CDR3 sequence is CASRLTRGFGGYTF. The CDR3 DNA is TGTGCCAGCAGACTGACCCGGGGATTTGGGGGCTACACCTTC.

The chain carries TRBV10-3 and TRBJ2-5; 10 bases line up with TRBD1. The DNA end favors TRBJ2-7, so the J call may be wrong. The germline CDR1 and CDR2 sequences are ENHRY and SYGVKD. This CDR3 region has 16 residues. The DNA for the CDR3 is TGTGCCATTTCGACAGGGGGCATGCTCAGGGCGTACGAGCAGTACTTC. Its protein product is CAISTGGMLRAYEQYF.

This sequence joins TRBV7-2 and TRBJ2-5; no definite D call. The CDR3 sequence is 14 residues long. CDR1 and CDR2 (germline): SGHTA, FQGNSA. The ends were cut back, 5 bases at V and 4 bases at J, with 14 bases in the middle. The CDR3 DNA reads TGTGCCAGCAGCACAACCTGGGCAGCAGAGACCCAGTACTTC. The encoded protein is CASSTTWAAETQYF.

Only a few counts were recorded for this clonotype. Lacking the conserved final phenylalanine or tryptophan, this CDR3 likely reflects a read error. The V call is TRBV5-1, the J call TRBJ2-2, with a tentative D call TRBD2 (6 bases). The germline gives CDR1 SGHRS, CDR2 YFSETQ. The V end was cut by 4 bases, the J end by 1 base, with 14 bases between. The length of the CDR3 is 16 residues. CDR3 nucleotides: TGCGCCAGCAGCGGGACTGGGCAGGGGAACACCGGGGAGCTGTTTCTT. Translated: CASSGTGQGNTGELFL.

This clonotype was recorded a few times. CDR3 residues: CATSRGPRESYTF. The DNA of the CDR3 is TGTGCCACCAGCAGAGGACCGAGGGAAAGCTACACCTTC. The chain employs TRBV15 and TRBJ1-2; D is undetermined. Trimming took 1 base from V and 9 from J, leaving 12 bases between them. Germline CDR1 reads LNHNV; CDR2 reads YYDKDF (reference sequence). The CDR3 consists of 13 residues.

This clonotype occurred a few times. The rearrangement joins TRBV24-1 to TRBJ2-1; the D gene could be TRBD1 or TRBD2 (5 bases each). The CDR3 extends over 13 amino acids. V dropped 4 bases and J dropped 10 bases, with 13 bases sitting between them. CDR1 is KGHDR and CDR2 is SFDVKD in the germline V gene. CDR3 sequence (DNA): TGTGCCACCAGTGAGCGGACACTAGGGGAGCAGTTCTTC. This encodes CATSERTLGEQFF.

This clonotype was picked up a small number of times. CDR3 sequence reads: CSAREGGPGEQFF. The CDR3 DNA follows: TGCAGTGCTAGAGAAGGGGGCCCAGGGGAGCAGTTCTTC. The chain has TRBV20-1 and TRBJ2-5, with 7 bases that match TRBD1. The J call may be faulty, since TRBJ2-1 better matches the DNA end. Germline V lookup: CDR1 DFQATT, CDR2 SNEGSKA (reference sequence). There are 13 residues in the CDR3.

The DNA of the CDR3 is TGTGCCAGCAGCGTTTACCAGGGGGATGGCTACACCTTC. Translation gives CASSVYQGDGYTF. This chain uses TRBV4-2 with TRBJ1-2; TRBD1 aligns across 7 bases. CDR1 is LGHNA, CDR2 YNFKEQ, per germline. V trimming: 5 bases; J trimming: 6 bases; junction bases outside the gene matches: 6. The CDR3 length is 13 residues.

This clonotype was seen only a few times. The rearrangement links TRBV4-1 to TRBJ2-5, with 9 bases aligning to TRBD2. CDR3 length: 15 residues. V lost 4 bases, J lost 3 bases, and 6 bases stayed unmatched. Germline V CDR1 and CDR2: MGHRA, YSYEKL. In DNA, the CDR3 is TGCGCCAGCAGCCGGCAGGCGGGGGGGGAAGAGACCCAGTACTTC. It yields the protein CASSRQAGGEETQYF.

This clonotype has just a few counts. The CDR3 DNA reads TGTGCCAGCAGCTTAGGAAACAGGGAGGGCTACACCTTC. Translation gives CASSLGNREGYTF. The chain couples TRBV7-2 to TRBJ1-2; TRBD1 is a possible D gene (6 bases). The CDR3 is 13 amino acids. CDR1 and CDR2 (germline): SGHTA, FQGNSA. Trimming pared 1 base from V and 8 bases from J, leaving 11 bases between.

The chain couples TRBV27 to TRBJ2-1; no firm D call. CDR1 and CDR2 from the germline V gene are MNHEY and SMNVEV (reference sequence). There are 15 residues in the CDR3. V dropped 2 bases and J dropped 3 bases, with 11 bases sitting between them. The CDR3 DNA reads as TGTGCCAGCAGTTTAAGTGTAGCTAACTACAATGAGCAGTTCTTC. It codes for CASSLSVANYNEQFF.

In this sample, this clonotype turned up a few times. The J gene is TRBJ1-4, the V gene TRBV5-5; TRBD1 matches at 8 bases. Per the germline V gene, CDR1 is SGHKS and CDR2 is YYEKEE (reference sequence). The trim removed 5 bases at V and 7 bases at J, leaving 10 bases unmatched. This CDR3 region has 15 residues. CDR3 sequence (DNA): TGTGCCAGCAGTTCCGCAGGGGGCAAGGGTGAAAAACTGTTTTTT. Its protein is CASSSAGGKGEKLFF. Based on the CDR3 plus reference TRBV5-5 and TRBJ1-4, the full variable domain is DAGVTQSPTHLIKTRGQQVTLRCSPISGHKSVSWYQQVLGQGPQFIFQYYEKEERGRGNFPDRFSARQFPNYSSELNVNALLLGDSALYLCASSSAGGKGEKLFFGSGTQLSVL.

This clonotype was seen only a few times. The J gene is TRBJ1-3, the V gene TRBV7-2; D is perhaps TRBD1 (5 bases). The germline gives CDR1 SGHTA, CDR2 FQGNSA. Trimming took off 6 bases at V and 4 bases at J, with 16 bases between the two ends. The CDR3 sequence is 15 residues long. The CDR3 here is CASRPVGTEGNTIYF. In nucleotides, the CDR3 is TGTGCCAGCAGGCCCGTAGGGACCGAGGGAAACACCATATATTTT.

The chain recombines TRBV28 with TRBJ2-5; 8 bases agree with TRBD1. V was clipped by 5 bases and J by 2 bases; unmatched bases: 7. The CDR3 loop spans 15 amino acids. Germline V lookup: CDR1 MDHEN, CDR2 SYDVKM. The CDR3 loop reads CASSRQGASQETQYF. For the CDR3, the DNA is TGTGCCAGCAGTCGCCAGGGGGCGAGTCAAGAGACCCAGTACTTC.

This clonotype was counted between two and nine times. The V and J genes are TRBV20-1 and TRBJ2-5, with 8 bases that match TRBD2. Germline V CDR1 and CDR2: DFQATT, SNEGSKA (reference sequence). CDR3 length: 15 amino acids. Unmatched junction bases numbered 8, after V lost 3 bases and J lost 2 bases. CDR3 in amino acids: CSARKAGAFQETQYF. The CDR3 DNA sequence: TGCAGTGCTAGGAAAGCGGGGGCCTTTCAAGAGACCCAGTACTTC.

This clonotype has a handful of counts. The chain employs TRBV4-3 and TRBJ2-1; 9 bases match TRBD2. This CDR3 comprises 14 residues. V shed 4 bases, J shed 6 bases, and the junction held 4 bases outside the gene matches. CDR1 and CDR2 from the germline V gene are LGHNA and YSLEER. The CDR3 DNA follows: TGCGCCAGCAGCCTGGGACTAGCTAGCAATGAGCAGTTCTTC. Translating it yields CASSLGLASNEQFF.

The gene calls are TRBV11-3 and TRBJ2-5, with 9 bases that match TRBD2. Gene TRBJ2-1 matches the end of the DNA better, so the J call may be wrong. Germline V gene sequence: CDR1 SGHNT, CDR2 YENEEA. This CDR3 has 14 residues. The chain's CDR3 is CASSSAGGMREQFF. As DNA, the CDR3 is TGTGCCAGCAGCTCAGCGGGGGGAATGCGTGAGCAGTTCTTC.

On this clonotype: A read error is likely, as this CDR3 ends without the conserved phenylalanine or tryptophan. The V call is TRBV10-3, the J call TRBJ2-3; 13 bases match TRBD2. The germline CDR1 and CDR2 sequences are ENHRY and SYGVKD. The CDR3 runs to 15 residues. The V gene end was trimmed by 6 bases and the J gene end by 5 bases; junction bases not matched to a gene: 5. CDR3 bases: TGTGCCATCAGAACTAGCGGGGGGGAAGGAGATACGCAGTATCTT. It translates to CAIRTSGGEGDTQYL.

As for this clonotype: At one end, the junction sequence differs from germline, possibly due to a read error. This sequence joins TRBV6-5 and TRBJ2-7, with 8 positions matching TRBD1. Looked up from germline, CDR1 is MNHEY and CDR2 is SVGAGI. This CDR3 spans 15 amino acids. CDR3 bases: TGTGCCAGCAGTGCCTCGGGACAGGCCTCCTACGAGCGGTACTTC. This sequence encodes CASSASGQASYERYF.